This passage covers 32 T cell receptor beta chains from one sample sequenced in a study of T cells in Graves' hyperthyroidism and ophthalmopathy. Authors of the study amplified TCR beta CDR3 regions from RNA transcripts. HTBI primers were the set used in a first-round RT-PCR of the TCR CDR3. From the multiplex PCR reads, TCRdb called clonotypes with MiXCR, one entry per CDR3 protein. Found here are some 550,000 distinct CDR3 sequences, 20% to 25% of them singletons; the top ten hold about 25%. Source material: blood. The receptors originated from a man aged 18-30 years with Graves' hyperthyroidism.

The chain has TRBV4-1 and TRBJ2-5, with D possibly being TRBD2 (5 bases). Germline loops: CDR1 MGHRA, CDR2 YSYEKL. This CDR3 is built from 15 residues. V was cut by 3 bases and J by 1 base, with 12 bases left in between. Here the CDR3 DNA reads TGCGCCAGCAGCCAGGTAGCGACTCCCCAAGAGACCCAGTACTTC. As protein: CASSQVATPQETQYF.

This clonotype was recorded many times. This chain links TRBV4-1 with TRBJ1-1, with 7 nucleotides matching TRBD1. V lost 5 bases, J lost 5 bases, and 11 bases stayed unmatched. Germline loops: CDR1 MGHRA, CDR2 YSYEKL. The CDR3 totals 15 residues. The CDR3 sequence: CASSSGARGRTEAFF. Written as DNA, the CDR3 is TGCGCCAGCAGCTCGGGGGCCAGGGGGAGAACTGAAGCTTTCTTT.

The chain has TRBV20-1 and TRBJ1-2, with 7 bases that match TRBD1. The J segment lost 4 bases and the V segment lost 5 bases, leaving 4 bases of the junction unmatched. The CDR3 runs to 12 residues. Germline CDR1 DFQATT, CDR2 SNEGSKA (reference sequence). The CDR3 DNA reads TGCAGTGCTCCAGACAGGGTCTATGGCTACACCTTC. The encoded protein is CSAPDRVYGYTF.

The chain recombines TRBV9 with TRBJ2-6; possible D gene TRBD2, 6 bases. Between the trimmed V and J ends, which lost 3 bases and 12 bases, there was a span of 13 bases. This CDR3 has 13 amino acids. Germline V lookup: CDR1 SGDLS, CDR2 YYNGEE. This CDR3 reads CASSERVSGVLTF. The DNA for the CDR3 is TGTGCCAGCAGCGAGCGGGTCTCCGGCGTCCTGACTTTC.

This clonotype has more than one count but fewer than ten. The chain recombines TRBV6-5 with TRBJ2-4, with D perhaps matching TRBD2 (6 bases). The germline V gene has CDR1 MNHEY and CDR2 SVGAGI. This CDR3 spans 15 amino acids. The germline V and J ends were trimmed by 2 bases and 0 bases, with 8 bases remaining between them. CDR3 sequence reads: CASSYGGLAKNIQYF. CDR3 in DNA: TGTGCCAGCAGTTACGGGGGACTAGCCAAAAACATTCAGTACTTC.

The chain combines TRBV20-1 with TRBJ2-7; tentatively, D is TRBD2 (6 bases). Germline CDR1 reads DFQATT; CDR2 reads SNEGSKA (reference sequence). The CDR3 loop spans 14 amino acids. Trimming shortened V by 0 bases and J by 2 bases, and 11 bases separated the two germline ends. The CDR3 nucleotides are TGCAGTGCTAGAGATGGTCGGGGGACCTACGAGCAGTACTTC. It specifies CSARDGRGTYEQYF.

Ten or more counts support this clonotype. The J gene is TRBJ1-2, the V gene TRBV6-1; D remains ambiguous. This CDR3 is built from 14 residues. V lost 7 bases and J 2 bases, leaving 14 bases between the germline ends. CDR1 MNHNS and CDR2 SASEGT come from the germline V gene. Here the CDR3 reads CASTMGTVNYGYTF. CDR3 in DNA: TGTGCCAGCACAATGGGAACAGTAAACTATGGCTACACCTTC.

This clonotype came up a few times. It is likely a read error, because the conserved phenylalanine at the end of the CDR3 is missing. The gene calls are TRBV28 and TRBJ1-1; 8 bases map to TRBD1. The germline V gene has CDR1 MDHEN and CDR2 SYDVKM. V lost 11 bases to trimming and J lost 10 bases; unmatched junction nucleotides: 12. The CDR3 length is 12 residues. CDR3 region: CAYSSPGGGAFV. The CDR3 bases are TGTGCCTACAGTTCTCCAGGGGGCGGAGCTTTCGTT.

The chain uses TRBV6-2 or TRBV6-3 and TRBJ2-3; tentative D call: TRBD1 (5 bases). V lost 5 bases to trimming and J lost 0 bases, with 21 bases between them. CDR1 is MNHEY and CDR2 is SVGEGT in the germline V gene. The CDR3 has 18 residues. CDR3 coding DNA: TGTGCCAGCAGTCCAGGGTCCGAGGTTGTCCCTAGCACAGATACGCAGTATTTT. Its translation is CASSPGSEVVPSTDTQYF.

This clonotype was detected ten times or more. The chain joins TRBV30 to TRBJ2-1, with TRBD1 matching 9 bases. The V gene end was trimmed by 8 bases and the J gene end by 2 bases; junction bases not matched to a gene: 1. The CDR3 sequence is 12 residues long. The germline V gene has CDR1 GTSNPN and CDR2 SVGIG (reference sequence). CDR3 loop: CATGGPYNEQFF. The DNA of the CDR3 is TGTGCCACAGGGGGCCCCTACAATGAGCAGTTCTTC. The full variable domain, with the rest looked up from reference TRBV30 and TRBJ2-1, is SQTIHQWPATLVQPVGSPLSLECTVEGTSNPNLYWYRQAAGRGLQLLFYSVGIGQISSEVPQNLSASRPQDRQFILSSKKLLLSDSGFYLCATGGPYNEQFFGPGTRLTVL.

CDR3 sequence (DNA): TGTGCCAGCAGTTACCCCTCCCGACAAGGGGTGCCTTACGAGCAGTACGTC. Protein sequence: CASSYPSRQGVPYEQYV. The chain is built from TRBV6-5 and TRBJ2-7, with a weak D call TRBD1 (5 bases). CDR3 length: 17 amino acids. The ends were cut back, 2 bases at V and 4 bases at J, with 21 bases in the middle. CDR1 and CDR2 from the germline V gene are MNHEY and SVGAGI.

This rearrangement joins TRBV5-1 to TRBJ2-7; 7 bases match TRBD1. The ends lost 2 bases at V and 7 bases at J; junction bases unmatched: 15. The germline V gene encodes CDR1 SGHRS and CDR2 YFSETQ. The CDR3 consists of 16 residues. The CDR3: CASSFLTGVPLLEQYF. CDR3 DNA sequence: TGCGCCAGCAGCTTTCTAACAGGGGTTCCCCTATTGGAGCAGTACTTC.

In this sample, this clonotype turned up a few times. No conserved phenylalanine or tryptophan is present at the end of the CDR3, so a read error is the likely explanation. The genes are TRBV6-1 and TRBJ1-5, with 10 bases lining up with TRBD1. Unmatched junction bases numbered 5, after V lost 6 bases and J lost 6 bases. This CDR3 contains 14 residues. The germline V gene has CDR1 MNHNS and CDR2 SASEGT. In nucleotides, the CDR3 is TGTGCCAGCAGAGGGACAGGGGCAGGTCAGCCCCAGCATCTT. It codes for CASRGTGAGQPQHL.

The J gene is TRBJ1-1, the V gene TRBV6-2 or TRBV6-3, with TRBD1 matching over 8 bases. CDR1 is MNHEY and CDR2 is SVGEGT in the germline V gene. The CDR3 spans 14 residues. V was pared by 6 bases and J by 3 bases, with 6 bases of the junction left unmatched. CDR3 in DNA: TGTGCCAGCAGGTTGGGACAGGTCTACACTGAAGCTTTCTTT. Translated: CASRLGQVYTEAFF.

The chain is built from TRBV6-1 and TRBJ1-5; 7 bases align to TRBD1. This CDR3 spans 14 amino acids. J was trimmed by 4 bases and V by 7 bases; bases with no gene match: 7. The V gene's germline CDR1 is MNHNS and CDR2 SASEGT. The CDR3 spells CASTRDSRNQPQHF. For the CDR3, the DNA is TGTGCCAGCACCCGGGACAGTCGAAATCAGCCCCAGCATTTT.

This clonotype was seen a single time. Possible read error: a much larger clone is one base away. The rearrangement links TRBV6-1 to TRBJ1-1; D remains unclear. Germline V lookup: CDR1 MNHNS, CDR2 SASEGT. The CDR3 consists of 13 residues. V lost 11 bases, J lost 5 bases, and 18 bases lay in between. The CDR3 DNA sequence: TGTGCCTGCACCACCGGGTCTGGGACTGAAGCTTTCTTT. This sequence encodes CACTTGSGTEAFF.

This clonotype was recorded many times. The chain links TRBV12-3 or TRBV12-4 to TRBJ1-5; 7 bases align to TRBD1. CDR3 length equals 16 residues. Unmatched junction bases numbered 6, after V lost 2 bases and J lost 2 bases. The CDR3 reads CASSLLGQGGNQPQHF. In nucleotides, the CDR3 is TGTGCCAGCAGTTTATTAGGGCAGGGGGGCAATCAGCCCCAGCATTTT.

There are many counts of this clonotype. The chain has TRBV4-1 and TRBJ1-1; D call uncertain. Looked up from germline, CDR1 is MGHRA and CDR2 is YSYEKL. V lost 2 bases and J lost 3, with 4 bases in between. The CDR3 covers 12 residues. As DNA, the CDR3 is TGCGCCAGCAGCCAAATGTACACTGAAGCTTTCTTT. The encoded protein is CASSQMYTEAFF.

CDR3 sequence reads: CASSFRGIAYEQYF. CDR3 DNA sequence: TGCGCCAGCAGCTTTCGGGGGATCGCCTACGAGCAGTACTTC. The chain uses TRBV5-1 and TRBJ2-7; D perhaps matches TRBD2 (6 bases). V was pared by 2 bases and J by 2 bases, with 11 bases between. CDR3 length equals 14 residues. Looked up from germline, CDR1 is SGHRS and CDR2 is YFSETQ.

In this sample, this clonotype turned up many times. The rearrangement links TRBV20-1 to TRBJ2-7; D possibly corresponds to TRBD1 (6 bases). Germline V gives CDR1 DFQATT, CDR2 SNEGSKA (reference sequence). Trimming took off 6 bases at V and 1 base at J, with 10 bases between the two ends. The CDR3 sequence is 12 residues long. The CDR3 region has the DNA TGCAGTGCCAACGGACAGTCCTACGAGCAGTACTTC. Its translation: CSANGQSYEQYF.

This chain uses TRBV20-1 with TRBJ1-2; tentatively, D is TRBD1 (6 bases). V dropped 6 bases and J dropped 8 bases, with 25 bases sitting between them. Germline V gene lookup returns CDR1 DFQATT and CDR2 SNEGSKA (reference sequence). The CDR3 has 15 residues. CDR3: CSAKPPGGRSLGYTF. In DNA, the CDR3 is TGCAGTGCCAAACCTCCCGGGGGGCGCTCCCTGGGCTACACCTTC.

The chain has TRBV11-1 and TRBJ2-7; the D call may be TRBD1 or TRBD2 (5 bases each). Germline V gene sequence: CDR1 SGHAT, CDR2 FQDESV (reference sequence). The CDR3 loop spans 16 amino acids. Trimming left V 2 bases short and J 2 bases short, with 16 bases between. CDR3 nucleotides: TGTGCCAGCAGCTTAATGGGGGATAAATTTGCCTACGAGCAGTACTTC. It encodes CASSLMGDKFAYEQYF.

This clonotype has at least ten counts. The V call is TRBV12-3 or TRBV12-4, the J call TRBJ2-2, with TRBD1 matching over 11 bases. CDR3 length equals 16 residues. V dropped 7 bases and J dropped 5; count of bases not matched to a gene: 9. CDR3 DNA: TGTGCCAGCACCCTCTGGACAGGGGGCGCGACCGGGGAGCTGTTTTTT. This codes for CASTLWTGGATGELFF.

With regard to this clonotype: The junction and the germline gene differ at one end; a read error may be behind it. The chain has TRBV7-9 and TRBJ2-5; 7 positions agree with TRBD1. This CDR3 has 14 residues. Germline lookup yields CDR1 SEHNR and CDR2 FQNEAQ (reference sequence). The CDR3 loop reads CASGLGTAQETQYF. The CDR3, as DNA: TGTGCCAGCGGCTTAGGGACAGCCCAAGAGACCCAGTACTTC.

This clonotype showed up many times. V gene TRBV12-3 or TRBV12-4 combines with J gene TRBJ2-7; possible D gene TRBD1, 6 bases. V lost 5 bases and J 3 bases, leaving 14 bases between the germline ends. There are 14 residues in the CDR3. The CDR3 loop reads CASSPGDKNYEQYF. The CDR3 DNA sequence: TGTGCCAGCAGTCCAGGGGACAAAAACTACGAGCAGTACTTC.

This clonotype was seen a handful of times. This chain connects TRBV5-1 to TRBJ2-2, with 12 bases fitting TRBD1. Unmatched junction bases numbered 13, after V lost 4 bases and J lost 6 bases. The germline V gene encodes CDR1 SGHRS and CDR2 YFSETQ. CDR3 length: 18 residues. DNA for the CDR3: TGCGCCAGCAGCCTCACGACGCTCGGGACAGGGGGCCCCGGGGAGCTGTTTTTT. Translation: CASSLTTLGTGGPGELFF. The variable domain in full, completed from reference TRBV5-1 and TRBJ2-2, reads KAGVTQTPRYLIKTRGQQVTLSCSPISGHRSVSWYQQTPGQGLQFLFEYFSETQRNKGNFPGRFSGRQFSNSRSEMNVSTLELGDSALYLCASSLTTLGTGGPGELFFGEGSRLTVL.

The chain is built from TRBV6-1 and TRBJ2-5, with D possibly called TRBD1 or TRBD2 (6 bases each). V was clipped by 6 bases and J by 4 bases, with 15 bases between them. Germline CDR1 reads MNHNS; CDR2 reads SASEGT. The CDR3 is made up of 14 amino acids. In DNA form, the CDR3 reads TGTGCCAGCAGGACCAAGGGGGGTGGAGAGACCCAGTACTTC. Amino acid sequence: CASRTKGGGETQYF.

This clonotype has a count of ten or more. The rearrangement links TRBV19 to TRBJ1-5, with a weak D call TRBD1 (5 bases). Trimming took off 3 bases at V and 1 base at J, with 13 bases between the two ends. Germline V gene data show CDR1 as LNHDA and CDR2 as SQIVND (reference sequence). This CDR3 is built from 16 residues. The chain's CDR3 is CASSMGVPVSNQPQHF. CDR3 DNA sequence: TGTGCCAGTAGTATGGGGGTTCCGGTAAGCAATCAGCCCCAGCATTTT.

This clonotype was observed at least ten times. The rearrangement joins TRBV28 to TRBJ1-2; D is ambiguous. The V end lost 4 bases, the J end lost 0 bases, and 3 bases lay between the germline ends. Looked up from germline, CDR1 is MDHEN and CDR2 is SYDVKM. The CDR3 is 12 amino acids. The CDR3 spells CASSYANYGYTF. The CDR3 DNA follows: TGTGCCAGCAGTTATGCTAACTATGGCTACACCTTC.

This clonotype has ten or more counts. The chain combines TRBV6-5 with TRBJ1-2; no definite D call. Germline V gene sequence: CDR1 MNHEY, CDR2 SVGAGI. Deletions cut 0 bases from V and 6 bases from J, with 8 bases between. The CDR3 length is 13 residues. The CDR3 coding sequence is TGTGCCAGCAGTTACTCGATGGGGAATGGCTACACCTTC. This sequence encodes CASSYSMGNGYTF.

This clonotype was seen just once. This sequence may be a read error, since a much larger clone differs from it by one base. The chain uses TRBV5-6 and TRBJ1-2; D gene uncertain. The CDR3 length is 15 residues. V was trimmed by 4 bases and J by 8 bases, leaving 21 bases between them. Germline CDR1 reads SGHDT; CDR2 reads YYEEEE. This chain's CDR3 is CASSDTMDAGRGYTF. The DNA for the CDR3 is TGTGCCAGCAGCGATACTATGGACGCTGGCAGGGGCTACACCTTC.

The gene calls are TRBV20-1 and TRBJ2-5, with TRBD2 matching over 11 bases. This CDR3 spans 13 amino acids. Looked up from germline, CDR1 is DFQATT and CDR2 is SNEGSKA (reference sequence). V shed 5 bases, J shed 7 bases, and the junction held 6 bases outside the gene matches. Here the CDR3 DNA reads TGCAGTGCTTCCGGGACTAGCGGCGGGACCCAGTACTTC. This sequence encodes CSASGTSGGTQYF.